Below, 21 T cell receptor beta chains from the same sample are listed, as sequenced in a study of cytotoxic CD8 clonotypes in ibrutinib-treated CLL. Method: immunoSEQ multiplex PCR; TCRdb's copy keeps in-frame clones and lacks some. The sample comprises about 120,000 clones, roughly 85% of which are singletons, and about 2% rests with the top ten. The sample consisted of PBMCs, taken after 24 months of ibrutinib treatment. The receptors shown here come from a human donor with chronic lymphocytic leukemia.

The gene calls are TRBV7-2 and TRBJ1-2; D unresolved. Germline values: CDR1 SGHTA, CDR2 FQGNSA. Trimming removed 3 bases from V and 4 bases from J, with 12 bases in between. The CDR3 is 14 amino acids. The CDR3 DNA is TGTGCCAGCAGCTTGTCCAGGAATGTCTATGGCTACACCTTC. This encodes CASSLSRNVYGYTF.

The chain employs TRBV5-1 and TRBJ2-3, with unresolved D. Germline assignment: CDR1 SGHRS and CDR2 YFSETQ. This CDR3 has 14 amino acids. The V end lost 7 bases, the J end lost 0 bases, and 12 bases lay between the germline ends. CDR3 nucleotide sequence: TGCGCCAGCTCCTCTGGGGAAAGCACAGATACGCAGTATTTT. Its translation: CASSSGESTDTQYF.

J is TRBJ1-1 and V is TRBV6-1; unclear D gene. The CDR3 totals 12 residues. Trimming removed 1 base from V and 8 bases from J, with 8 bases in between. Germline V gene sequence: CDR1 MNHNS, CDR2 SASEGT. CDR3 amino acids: CASSEGSGEAFF. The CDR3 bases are TGTGCCAGCAGTGAAGGGTCGGGGGAAGCTTTCTTT.

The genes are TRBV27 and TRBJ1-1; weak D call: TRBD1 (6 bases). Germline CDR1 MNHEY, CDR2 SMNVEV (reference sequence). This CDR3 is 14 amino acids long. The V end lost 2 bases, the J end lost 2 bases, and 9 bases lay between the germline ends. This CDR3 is CASSLKGHNTEAFF. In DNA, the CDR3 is TGTGCCAGCAGTTTAAAGGGACACAACACTGAAGCTTTCTTT.

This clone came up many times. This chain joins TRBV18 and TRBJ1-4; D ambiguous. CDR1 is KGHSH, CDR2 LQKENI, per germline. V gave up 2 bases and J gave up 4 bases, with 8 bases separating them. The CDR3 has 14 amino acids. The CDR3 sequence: CASSPSGINEKLFF. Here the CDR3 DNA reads TGTGCCAGCTCACCAAGCGGAATTAATGAAAAACTGTTTTTT.

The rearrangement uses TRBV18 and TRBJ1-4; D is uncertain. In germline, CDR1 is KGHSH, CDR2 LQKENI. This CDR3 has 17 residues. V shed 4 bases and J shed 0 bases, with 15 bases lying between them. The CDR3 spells CASSQQEWTATNEKLFF. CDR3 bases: TGTGCCAGCTCACAACAAGAGTGGACCGCAACTAATGAAAAACTGTTTTTT.

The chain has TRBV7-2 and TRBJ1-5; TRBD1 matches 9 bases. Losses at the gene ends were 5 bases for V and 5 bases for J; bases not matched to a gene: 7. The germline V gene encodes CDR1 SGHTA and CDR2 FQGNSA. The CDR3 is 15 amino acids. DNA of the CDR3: TGTGCCAGCAGCCAGGGACAGGGAGTATATCAGCCCCAGCATTTT. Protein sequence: CASSQGQGVYQPQHF.

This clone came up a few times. The CDR3 DNA sequence: TGTGCCAGCAGGGGAGCAGGTGACGAGCAGTACTTC. Protein sequence: CASRGAGDEQYF. The chain links TRBV6-1 to TRBJ2-7; D is perhaps TRBD2 (5 bases). From germline, CDR1 is MNHNS and CDR2 SASEGT. The CDR3 totals 12 residues. The V and J ends lost 6 bases and 5 bases respectively, with 11 bases between them.

In DNA, the CDR3 is TGTGCCAGCAGTGCGACCCAGAATCAGCCCCAGCATTTT. Translated: CASSATQNQPQHF. J is TRBJ1-5 and V is TRBV6-5; D is ambiguous. Germline V gene lookup returns CDR1 MNHEY and CDR2 SVGAGI. V was shortened by 5 bases and J by 4 bases, with 9 bases between the two germline ends. This CDR3 spans 13 amino acids.

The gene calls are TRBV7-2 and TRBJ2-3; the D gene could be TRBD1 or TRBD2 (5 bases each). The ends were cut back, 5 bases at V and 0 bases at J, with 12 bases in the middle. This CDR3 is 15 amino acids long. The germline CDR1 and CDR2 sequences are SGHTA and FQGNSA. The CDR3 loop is CASSPSGTSTDTQYF. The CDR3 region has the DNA TGTGCCAGCAGCCCCAGTGGGACCAGCACAGATACGCAGTATTTT.

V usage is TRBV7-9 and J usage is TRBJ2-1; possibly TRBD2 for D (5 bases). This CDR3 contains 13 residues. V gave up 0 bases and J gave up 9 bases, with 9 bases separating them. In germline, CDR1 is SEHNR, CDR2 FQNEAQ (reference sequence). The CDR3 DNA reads TGTGCCAGCAGCTTAGCACTAGTCGCTGAGCAGTTCTTC. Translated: CASSLALVAEQFF.

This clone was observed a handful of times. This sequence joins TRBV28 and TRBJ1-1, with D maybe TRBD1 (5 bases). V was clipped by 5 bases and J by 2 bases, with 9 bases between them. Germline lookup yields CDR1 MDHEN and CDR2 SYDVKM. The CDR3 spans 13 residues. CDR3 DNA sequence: TGTGCCAGCAGTGGGGGGATAAACACTGAAGCTTTCTTT. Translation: CASSGGINTEAFF.

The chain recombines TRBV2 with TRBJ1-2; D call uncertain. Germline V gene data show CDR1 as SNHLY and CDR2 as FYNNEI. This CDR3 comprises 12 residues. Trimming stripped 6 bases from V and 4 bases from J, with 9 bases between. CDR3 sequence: CASSESTYGYTF. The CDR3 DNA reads TGTGCCAGCAGCGAGTCGACCTATGGCTACACCTTC.

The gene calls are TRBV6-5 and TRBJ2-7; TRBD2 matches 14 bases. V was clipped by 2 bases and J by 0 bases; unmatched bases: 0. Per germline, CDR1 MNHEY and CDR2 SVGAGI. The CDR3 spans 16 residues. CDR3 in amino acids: CASSYGLAGGSYEQYF. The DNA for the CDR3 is TGTGCCAGCAGTTACGGACTAGCGGGGGGCTCCTACGAGCAGTACTTC.

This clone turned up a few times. The CDR3 loop is CASSTREEQYF. The CDR3 DNA follows: TGTGCCAGCAGCACCCGTGAAGAGCAGTACTTC. V usage is TRBV7-6 and J usage is TRBJ2-7, with D uncertain. This CDR3 contains 11 residues. Germline V gene lookup returns CDR1 SGHVS and CDR2 FNYEAQ. V was cut by 5 bases and J by 7 bases, with 9 bases left in between.

The CDR3 is CASSWGGLQETQYF. The CDR3, as DNA: TGTGCCAGCAGCTGGGGGGGCTTACAAGAGACCCAGTACTTC. The rearrangement links TRBV5-6 to TRBJ2-5; a possible D gene is TRBD2 (7 bases). Trimming stripped 3 bases from V and 2 bases from J, with 11 bases between. The CDR3 is 14 residues long. CDR1 is SGHDT and CDR2 is YYEEEE in the germline V gene.

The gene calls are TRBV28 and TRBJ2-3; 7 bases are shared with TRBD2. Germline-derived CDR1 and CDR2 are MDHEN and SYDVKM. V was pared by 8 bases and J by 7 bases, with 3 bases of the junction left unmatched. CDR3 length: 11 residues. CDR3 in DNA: TGTGCCAGCTTCGGGAGGAATACGCAGTATTTT. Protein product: CASFGRNTQYF. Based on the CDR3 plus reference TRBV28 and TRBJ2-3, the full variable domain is DVKVTQSSRYLVKRTGEKVFLECVQDMDHENMFWYRQDPGLGLRLIYFSYDVKMKEKGDIPEGYSVSREKKERFSLILESASTNQTSMYLCASFGRNTQYFGPGTRLTVL.

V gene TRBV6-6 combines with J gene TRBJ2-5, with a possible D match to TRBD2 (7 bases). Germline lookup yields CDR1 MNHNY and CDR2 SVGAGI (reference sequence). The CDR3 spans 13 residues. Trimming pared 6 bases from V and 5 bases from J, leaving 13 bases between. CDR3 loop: CASRTQGGETQYF. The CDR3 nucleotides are TGTGCCAGCAGGACACAGGGAGGGGAGACCCAGTACTTC.

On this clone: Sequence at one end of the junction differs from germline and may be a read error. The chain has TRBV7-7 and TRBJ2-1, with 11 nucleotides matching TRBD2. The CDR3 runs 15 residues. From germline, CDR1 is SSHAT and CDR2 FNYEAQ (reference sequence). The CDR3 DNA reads TGTGCTAGCAGCGAGACTAGCGGGACTTACAATGAGCAGTTCTTC. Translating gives CASSETSGTYNEQFF.

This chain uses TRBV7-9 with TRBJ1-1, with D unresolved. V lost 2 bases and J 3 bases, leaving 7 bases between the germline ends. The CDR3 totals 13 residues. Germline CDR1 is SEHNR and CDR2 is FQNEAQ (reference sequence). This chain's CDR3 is CASSLRVDTEAFF. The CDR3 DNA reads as TGTGCCAGCAGCTTACGGGTTGACACTGAAGCTTTCTTT.

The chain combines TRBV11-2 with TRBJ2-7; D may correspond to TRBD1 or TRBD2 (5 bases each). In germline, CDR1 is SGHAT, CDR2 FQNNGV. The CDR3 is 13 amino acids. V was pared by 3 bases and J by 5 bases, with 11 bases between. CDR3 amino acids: CASSFHGDHEQYF. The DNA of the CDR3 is TGTGCCAGCAGCTTCCACGGGGACCACGAGCAGTACTTC.